This entry lists 13 T cell receptor beta chains sequenced from one sample in a study of T cells expressing NK-cell markers. TCRdb reprocessed the 5' RACE reads, keeping one entry per CDR3 protein, no DNA. The sample table includes a few hundred thousand distinct CDR3 sequences. Sample: blood T cells: a sorted CD56 or NKG2C T cell subset, CD4+ or CD8+ T cells, or bulk PBMC T cells (not recorded which). These receptors came from a man aged 18-70 years in good health.

V usage is TRBV25-1 and J usage is TRBJ1-2; TCRdb's D call of TRBD1 is untestable without DNA. The CDR3 has 13 amino acids. Germline V gives CDR1 MGHDK, CDR2 SYGVNS. The CDR3 reads CASSDGHGDGYTF.

The CDR3 protein is CASSHGTSGGHEQFF. The chain recombines TRBV11-2 with TRBJ2-1; TCRdb's D call of TRBD2 is untestable without DNA. Germline V gives CDR1 SGHAT, CDR2 FQNNGV. This CDR3 has 15 amino acids.

The genes are TRBV7-2 and TRBJ2-1; TCRdb lists TRBD2, though no DNA is available to test this call. This CDR3 has 16 residues. Germline V gene data show CDR1 as SGHTA and CDR2 as FQGNSA. The CDR3 sequence is CASSWVSGGVGDEQFF.

The rearrangement links TRBV18 to TRBJ1-1; the D gene TCRdb calls, TRBD1, cannot be checked with no DNA. There are 16 residues in the CDR3. CDR1 is KGHSH and CDR2 is LQKENI in the germline V gene. CDR3 protein: CASSRGRSPGNTEAFF. Using reference TRBV18 and TRBJ1-1 for the parts outside the CDR3, the full variable domain is NAGVMQNPRHLVRRRGQEARLRCSPMKGHSHVYWYRQLPEEGLKFMVYLQKENIIDESGMPKERFSAEFPKEGPSILRIQQVVRGDSAAYFCASSRGRSPGNTEAFFGQGTRLTVV.

The CDR3 here is CASRSRAMGGNQPQHF. The chain couples TRBV27 to TRBJ1-5. This CDR3 is built from 16 residues. The germline CDR1 and CDR2 sequences are MNHEY and SMNVEV (reference sequence).

This chain joins TRBV4-1 and TRBJ1-2. This CDR3 is built from 17 residues. Germline V gene lookup returns CDR1 MGHRA and CDR2 YSYEKL. This CDR3 reads CASSQVSLQLANYGYTF.

CDR3 residues: CASSSRTGYRGEQYF. The chain couples TRBV5-8 to TRBJ2-7; there is no DNA to check the TCRdb D call of TRBD1. Germline values: CDR1 SGHTS, CDR2 YDEGEE. This CDR3 has 15 residues.

The V gene is TRBV28, the J gene TRBJ2-3; TCRdb calls TRBD1, which cannot be checked without DNA. The germline CDR1 and CDR2 sequences are MDHEN and SYDVKM. This CDR3 region has 15 residues. CDR3 in amino acids: CASSLRGGGADTQYF.

The V gene is TRBV11-2, the J gene TRBJ2-2. There are 14 residues in the CDR3. Germline V CDR1 and CDR2: SGHAT, FQNNGV. The CDR3 spells CASSSRLNTGELFF.

V gene TRBV7-9 combines with J gene TRBJ1-4; TCRdb designates TRBD1, a call that cannot be tested without DNA. The CDR3 contains 14 residues. Germline lookup yields CDR1 SEHNR and CDR2 FQNEAQ (reference sequence). CDR3 amino acids: CASSSTRGPEKLFF.

This CDR3 reads CASSLGGINSPLHF. The rearrangement links TRBV7-2 to TRBJ1-6; there is no DNA to check the TCRdb D call of TRBD1. Per germline, CDR1 SGHTA and CDR2 FQGNSA. The CDR3 covers 14 residues.

The chain uses TRBV20-1 and TRBJ2-6; TCRdb selects TRBD2, and the lack of DNA leaves this call unchecked. This CDR3 contains 16 residues. Germline-derived CDR1 and CDR2 are DFQATT and SNEGSKA (reference sequence). CDR3 amino acids: CSARSSGTSGANVLTF.

The V call is TRBV20-1, the J call TRBJ2-7; TCRdb's assignment of TRBD1 cannot be checked, as there is no DNA. The CDR3 sequence is 14 residues long. The germline gives CDR1 DFQATT, CDR2 SNEGSKA (reference sequence). CDR3 protein: CSAIGGATRYEQYF.